This is a list of T cell receptor beta chains from one sample in a study of blood T cell repertoires in COVID-19. Some clones are missing from TCRdb's copy, which holds only in-frame ones; the method was immunoSEQ multiplex PCR. The data show over 450,000 clones, approximately 88% seen once. The sample comprised peripheral blood. The receptor set was obtained from a woman between 50 and 59 years old with COVID-19, enrolled during active disease. Each CDR3 is given with its conserved first and last residue. A D gene is named only where the DNA matches it firmly. Where a row states a size, it is once, few, many or the class of an expanded clone; other rows omit it.

J gene | D gene | clone size | V gene | CDR3 protein | CDR3 DNA
TRBJ1-1 | . | . | TRBV29-1 | CSVDSSGNTEAFF | TGCAGCGTTGACTCTAGCGGGAACACTGAAGCTTTCTTT
TRBJ1-1 | . | . | TRBV3-1/TRBV3-2 | CASSQDGGLVAFF | TGTGCCAGCAGCCAGGATGGGGGCCTCGTGGCTTTCTTT
TRBJ2-3 | . | . | TRBV28 | CATEGDVVSDTQYF | TGTGCCACAGAAGGGGATGTGGTTTCAGATACGCAGTATTTT
TRBJ1-2 | TRBD1 | . | TRBV5-4 | CASRVRDSDNYGYTF | TGTGCCAGCCGGGTCCGGGACAGCGACAACTATGGCTACACCTTC
TRBJ1-1 | . | . | TRBV19 | CASSTHRDGHTEAFF | TGTGCCAGTAGTACACACAGGGACGGACACACTGAAGCTTTCTTT
TRBJ1-6 | . | . | TRBV19 | CASSQGLESPLHF | TGTGCCAGCTCTCAGGGCCTAGAATCACCCCTCCACTTT
TRBJ2-1 | TRBD1 | . | TRBV27 | CASSYDRGRNEQFF | TGTGCCAGCAGTTACGACAGGGGAAGGAATGAGCAGTTCTTC
TRBJ1-5 | . | . | TRBV6-2/TRBV6-3 | CASSYPPRTGDFSNQPQHF | TGTGCCAGCAGTTACCCACCTCGGACGGGGGATTTTAGCAATCAGCCCCAGCATTTT
TRBJ2-3 | . | . | TRBV4-1 | CASSQDGRGTDTQYF | TGCGCCAGCAGCCAAGATGGCAGGGGCACAGATACGCAGTATTTT
TRBJ1-3 | TRBD1 | . | TRBV7-8 | CASSPWTGTGNTIYF | TGTGCCAGCAGCCCATGGACAGGGACGGGAAACACCATATATTTT
TRBJ1-2 | TRBD1 | . | TRBV10-3 | CAISEGDSSNYGYTF | TGTGCCATCAGTGAGGGGGACAGCTCTAACTATGGCTACACCTTC
TRBJ2-3 | TRBD1 | . | TRBV5-1 | CASSLLWAGGSTDTQYF | TGCGCCAGCAGCTTGTTGTGGGCAGGGGGCAGTACAGATACGCAGTATTTT
TRBJ2-1 | . | . | TRBV7-2 | CASSPGGSVKNEQFF | TGTGCCAGCAGCCCCGGCGGTTCGGTCAAGAATGAGCAGTTCTTC
TRBJ2-1 | TRBD2 | . | TRBV7-3 | CASSLTGRAPTSGDNEQFF | TGTGCCAGCAGCTTAACGGGAAGGGCGCCGACTAGCGGGGACAATGAGCAGTTCTTC
TRBJ1-1 | TRBD1 | . | TRBV18 | CASSPSQGQGNTEAFF | TGTGCCAGCTCCCCTAGTCAGGGACAGGGCAACACTGAAGCTTTCTTT
TRBJ1-4 | TRBD1 | once | TRBV2 | CASTVGTGRREKLFF | TGTGCCAGCACCGTTGGGACAGGTCGGAGGGAAAAACTGTTTTTT
TRBJ1-2 | TRBD1 | . | TRBV2 | CASSAVTGGVYGYTF | TGTGCCAGCAGTGCCGTGACAGGGGGCGTTTATGGCTACACCTTC
TRBJ1-6 | TRBD1 | . | TRBV7-9 | CASSLTGVSPLHF | TGTGCCAGCAGCTTAACAGGGGTATCACCCCTCCACTTT
TRBJ2-2 | . | . | TRBV7-2 | CASSPRRVANTGELFF | TGTGCCAGCAGCCCAAGACGGGTTGCGAACACCGGGGAGCTGTTTTTT
TRBJ1-3 | . | . | TRBV5-1 | CASSLSGPFSGNTIYF | TGCGCCAGCAGCTTGTCAGGGCCATTCTCTGGAAACACCATATATTTT
TRBJ1-2 | TRBD1 | once | TRBV9 | CASSARTGAYYGYTF | TGTGCCAGCAGCGCGAGGACAGGCGCCTACTATGGCTACACCTTC
TRBJ2-2 | . | . | TRBV20-1 | CSASKRTYGNTGELFF | TGCAGTGCTAGTAAACGGACATACGGTAACACCGGGGAGCTGTTTTTT
TRBJ2-1 | . | . | TRBV9 | CASSQQGGAYNEQFF | TGTGCCAGCAGTCAGCAGGGCGGGGCCTACAATGAGCAGTTCTTC
TRBJ1-1 | TRBD1 | . | TRBV6-5 | CASSYPTGEAFF | TGTGCCAGCAGTTACCCGACAGGGGAAGCTTTCTTT
TRBJ1-5 | . | . | TRBV5-1 | CASSSTGRTDQPQHF | TGCGCCAGCAGCTCGACAGGACGAACCGATCAGCCCCAGCATTTT
TRBJ1-5 | TRBD1 | few | TRBV19 | CASSIDGTGDGQPQHF | TGTGCCAGTAGTATAGATGGAACAGGGGATGGTCAGCCCCAGCATTTT
TRBJ1-1 | TRBD1 | few | TRBV3-1/TRBV3-2 | CASSQADRGDAFF | TGTGCCAGCAGCCAAGCGGACAGGGGAGACGCTTTCTTT
TRBJ1-6 | . | . | TRBV30 | CAWASPQNSPLHF | TGTGCCTGGGCCTCGCCGCAGAATTCACCCCTCCACTTT
TRBJ1-6 | . | . | TRBV3-1/TRBV3-2 | CASSPRGGGGSSYNSPLHF | TGTGCCAGCAGCCCAAGGGGGGGAGGGGGGAGCTCCTATAATTCACCCCTCCACTTT
TRBJ2-7 | . | . | TRBV18 | CASSPGQGGPYEQYF | TGTGCCAGCTCACCAGGTCAGGGAGGACCCTACGAGCAGTACTTC
TRBJ1-1 | TRBD1 | . | TRBV5-3 | CARSWVTGQGAPGTEAFF | TGTGCCAGAAGCTGGGTTACGGGACAGGGGGCGCCGGGCACTGAAGCTTTCTTT
TRBJ1-2 | . | . | TRBV19 | CASSIFTAGRANYGYTF | TGTGCCAGTAGTATATTTACGGCTGGCCGGGCTAACTATGGCTACACCTTC
TRBJ2-7 | TRBD1 | . | TRBV7-8 | CASSLGTGTGDFYEQYF | TGTGCCAGCAGCTTAGGGACCGGGACAGGGGATTTCTACGAGCAGTACTTC
TRBJ2-3 | TRBD2 | . | TRBV9 | CASSGSGGVGTDTQYF | TGTGCCAGCAGCGGGAGCGGGGGGGTTGGGACAGATACGCAGTATTTT
TRBJ1-4 | TRBD1 | . | TRBV29-1 | CSVSRGTNEKLFF | TGCAGCGTCTCCAGGGGGACTAATGAAAAACTGTTTTTT
TRBJ2-2 | TRBD1 | . | TRBV12-5 | CASGPDRGVTGELFF | TGTGCTAGTGGTCCAGACAGGGGAGTAACCGGGGAGCTGTTTTTT
TRBJ1-1 | TRBD1 | . | TRBV29-1 | CSVRTGVQTEAFF | TGCAGCGTACGGACAGGGGTACAGACTGAAGCTTTCTTT
TRBJ2-3 | . | once | TRBV11-3 | CASSSLGYADTQYF | TGTGCCAGCAGCTCGCTCGGTTACGCAGATACGCAGTATTTT
TRBJ2-7 | . | . | TRBV6-1 | CASSERRDSYYEQYF | TGTGCCAGCAGTGAAAGGAGGGACAGCTACTACGAGCAGTACTTC
TRBJ2-3 | . | . | TRBV5-1 | CASSRFPGQFTDTQYF | TGCGCCAGCAGCCGTTTCCCGGGACAATTCACAGATACGCAGTATTTT
TRBJ2-3 | TRBD1 | . | TRBV9 | CASSVGTGSGTDTQYF | TGTGCCAGCAGCGTAGGGACAGGCTCGGGGACAGATACGCAGTATTTT
TRBJ1-1 | . | . | TRBV4-2 | CASRPVASGAEAFF | TGTGCCAGCAGACCAGTAGCCTCCGGGGCTGAAGCTTTCTTT
TRBJ2-3 | TRBD2 | . | TRBV27 | CASSLETSGGADTQYF | TGTGCCAGCAGTTTAGAGACTAGCGGGGGTGCAGATACGCAGTATTTT
TRBJ2-5 | . | once | TRBV29-1 | CSVEGGMETQYF | TGCAGCGTTGAAGGAGGGATGGAGACCCAGTACTTC
TRBJ1-2 | TRBD1 | . | TRBV27 | CASSFLPGTEARRIYGYTF | TGTGCCAGCAGTTTTCTTCCTGGGACAGAAGCGCGCCGGATATATGGCTACACCTTC
TRBJ2-7 | TRBD1 | few | TRBV2 | CASRGDSSYEQYF | TGTGCCAGCAGAGGGGACAGCTCCTACGAGCAGTACTTC
TRBJ1-5 | . | . | TRBV27 | CASSMTVHQPQHF | TGTGCCAGCAGTATGACAGTCCATCAGCCCCAGCATTTT
TRBJ2-5 | TRBD1 | . | TRBV18 | CASSLGQGFTETQYF | TGTGCCAGCTCCCTCGGACAGGGTTTCACGGAGACCCAGTACTTC
TRBJ2-1 | . | . | TRBV7-2 | CASSPERIFNEQFF | TGTGCCAGCAGCCCTGAGCGGATATTCAATGAGCAGTTCTTC